This passage covers 15 T cell receptor beta chains from one sample sequenced in a study of blood T cells in healthy people across ages. Next came a second PCR, run for about 6 to 12 cycles, which used a sample-barcoded 5' primer along with a J-beta primer mix. One entry per CDR3 protein, called by TCRdb with MiXCR from the 5' RACE reads. The data show hundreds of thousands of distinct CDR3 sequences, 29% seen once. Sequencing was carried out using blood. The receptors derive from a woman of 80 years or more in good health.

V gene TRBV6-5 combines with J gene TRBJ1-1; D might be TRBD1 (5 bases). This CDR3 is 15 amino acids long. The germline gives CDR1 MNHEY, CDR2 SVGAGI. Trimming removed 0 bases at V and 2 bases at J, with 10 bases between. The CDR3 spells CASSYSNQGNTEAFF. CDR3 bases: TGTGCCAGCAGTTACTCGAATCAGGGAAACACTGAAGCTTTCTTT.

The chain has TRBV6-1 and TRBJ2-5, with 7 bases fitting TRBD2. There are 15 residues in the CDR3. CDR1 and CDR2 from the germline V gene are MNHNS and SASEGT. V lost 0 bases and J lost 4; bases outside the gene matches: 5. In DNA, the CDR3 is TGTGCCAGCAGTGAAGCGCGGGGGACCGCAGAGACCCAGTACTTC. Its protein is CASSEARGTAETQYF.

This clonotype was observed many times. This chain joins TRBV5-1 and TRBJ2-3; D gene uncertain. The CDR3 totals 11 residues. Looked up from germline, CDR1 is SGHRS and CDR2 is YFSETQ. The CDR3: CASGETDTQYF. In DNA form, the CDR3 reads TGCGCAAGTGGGGAAACAGATACGCAGTATTTT.

A word on this clonotype: The junction departs from the called germline gene at one end, perhaps through a read error. V gene TRBV7-8 combines with J gene TRBJ2-3; 8 positions match TRBD2. The CDR3 is 16 residues long. Germline V gene lookup returns CDR1 SGHVS and CDR2 FQNEAQ. The CDR3 loop is CTSSLRSGAYTDTQYF. CDR3 in DNA: TGTACCAGCAGCTTGCGTAGCGGGGCTTACACAGATACGCAGTATTTT. Full variable domain (rest looked up from reference TRBV7-8 and TRBJ2-3): GAGVSQSPRYKVAKRGQDVALRCDPISGHVSLFWYQQALGQGPEFLTYFQNEAQLDKSGLPSDRFFAERPEGSVSTLKIQRTQQEDSAVYLCTSSLRSGAYTDTQYFGPGTRLTVL.

The chain carries TRBV4-2 and TRBJ2-7; 9 nucleotides agree with TRBD2. Losses at the gene ends were 0 bases for V and 2 bases for J; bases not matched to a gene: 2. The CDR3 runs to 15 residues. Germline CDR1 LGHNA, CDR2 YNFKEQ. The CDR3: CASSQEAGGPYEQYF. The CDR3 DNA reads TGTGCCAGCAGCCAAGAGGCGGGAGGGCCCTACGAGCAGTACTTC.

This clonotype showed up many times. This may be a read error, as it is one base from a much larger clone. The chain uses TRBV12-3 or TRBV12-4 and TRBJ2-4; a weak D match, TRBD2 (6 bases). This CDR3 region has 14 residues. Trimming stripped 5 bases from V and 0 bases from J, with 8 bases between. The CDR3 spells CASSVGLAKNIQYF. The CDR3 DNA reads TGTGCCAGCAGTGTGGGACTAGCCAAAAACATTCAGTACTTC.

This chain uses TRBV7-9 with TRBJ1-1, with TRBD1 identical over 7 bases. J lost 7 bases, V lost 1 base, and 24 bases had no gene match. The CDR3 extends over 20 amino acids. Per the germline V gene, CDR1 is SEHNR and CDR2 is FQNEAQ (reference sequence). CDR3 sequence reads: CASSLDFPRVARQGNIEAFF. CDR3 in DNA: TGTGCCAGCAGCTTAGATTTCCCTCGTGTGGCCCGACAGGGAAATATTGAAGCTTTCTTT.

This clonotype came up many times. The V call is TRBV20-1, the J call TRBJ2-7; no clear D. CDR3 length equals 13 residues. From germline, CDR1 is DFQATT and CDR2 SNEGSKA (reference sequence). Deletions cut 1 base from V and 1 base from J, with 8 bases between. CDR3 nucleotide sequence: TGCAGTGCTAGAGTAACCGCTTCCTACGAGCAGTACTTC. Its protein product is CSARVTASYEQYF.

In this sample, this clonotype turned up many times. This sequence joins TRBV18 and TRBJ2-5; D is possibly TRBD2 (6 bases). Between the trimmed V and J ends, which lost 4 bases and 4 bases, there was a span of 13 bases. Germline V gene sequence: CDR1 KGHSH, CDR2 LQKENI. This CDR3 has 14 residues. The CDR3 coding sequence is TGTGCCAGCTCACTCATCGCTAGCGTAGAGACCCAGTACTTC. Protein sequence: CASSLIASVETQYF. Complete variable domain (other parts from reference TRBV18 and TRBJ2-5): NAGVMQNPRHLVRRRGQEARLRCSPMKGHSHVYWYRQLPEEGLKFMVYLQKENIIDESGMPKERFSAEFPKEGPSILRIQQVVRGDSAAYFCASSLIASVETQYFGPGTRLLVL.

The chain joins TRBV20-1 to TRBJ2-2, with D perhaps TRBD1 (6 bases). The V end was cut by 4 bases, the J end by 6 bases, with 15 bases between. Looked up from germline, CDR1 is DFQATT and CDR2 is SNEGSKA (reference sequence). This CDR3 has 14 residues. CDR3 loop: CSATLGRGPGELFF. CDR3 DNA: TGCAGTGCTACCTTAGGCAGGGGTCCCGGGGAGCTGTTTTTT.

Concerning this clonotype itself: This sequence may be a read error, since a much larger clone differs from it by one base. In nucleotides, the CDR3 is TGCGCCAGCAGTCTAGCTTCTGGTTGGCCGTATTTT. Its translation is CASSLASGWPYF. This rearrangement joins TRBV5-1 to TRBJ2-3; possible D gene TRBD2, 5 bases. Germline V lookup: CDR1 SGHRS, CDR2 YFSETQ. Trimming took off 5 bases at V and 14 bases at J, with 18 bases between the two ends. This CDR3 region has 12 residues.

The chain links TRBV7-8 to TRBJ2-3, with TRBD2 identical over 8 bases. Per germline, CDR1 SGHVS and CDR2 FQNEAQ. The CDR3 runs to 16 residues. With V trimmed by 5 bases and J by 2 bases, 9 bases remained unmatched. CDR3 in amino acids: CASSATSEGHTDTQYF. The DNA of the CDR3 is TGTGCCAGCAGCGCGACTAGCGAGGGGCACACAGATACGCAGTATTTT.

Only a few counts were recorded for this clonotype. The genes are TRBV7-9 and TRBJ2-6; 7 nucleotides agree with TRBD1. This CDR3 spans 20 amino acids. Germline CDR1 is SEHNR and CDR2 is FQNEAQ (reference sequence). Trimming at V came to 1 base and at J to 1 base, leaving 13 bases not matched to a gene. The CDR3 sequence: CASSLGQGVGSGSGANVLTF. As DNA, the CDR3 is TGTGCCAGCAGCTTAGGACAGGGAGTAGGTAGTGGGTCTGGGGCCAACGTCCTGACTTTC. The full variable domain, with the rest looked up from reference TRBV7-9 and TRBJ2-6, is DTGVSQNPRHKITKRGQNVTFRCDPISEHNRLYWYRQTLGQGPEFLTYFQNEAQLEKSRLLSDRFSAERPKGSFSTLEIQRTEQGDSAMYLCASSLGQGVGSGSGANVLTFGAGSRLTVL.

This clonotype was observed a handful of times. The chain has TRBV7-2 and TRBJ2-6, with a possible D match to TRBD2 (7 bases). Per germline, CDR1 SGHTA and CDR2 FQGNSA. CDR3 length equals 17 residues. The V end was cut by 4 bases, the J end by 2 bases, with 15 bases between. CDR3 protein: CASSSRGGGAGANVLTF. For the CDR3, the DNA is TGTGCCAGCAGCTCCCGAGGGGGGGGGGCTGGGGCCAACGTCCTGACTTTC. Supplemented by reference TRBV7-2 and TRBJ2-6, the full variable domain reads GAGVSQSPSNKVTEKGKDVELRCDPISGHTALYWYRQSLGQGLEFLIYFQGNSAPDKSGLPSDRFSAERTGGSVSTLTIQRTQQEDSAVYLCASSSRGGGAGANVLTFGAGSRLTVL.

This clonotype appeared a few times. J is TRBJ1-6 and V is TRBV5-6, with D maybe TRBD1 (5 bases). Per the germline V gene, CDR1 is SGHDT and CDR2 is YYEEEE. This CDR3 contains 15 residues. Trimming removed 4 bases from V and 6 bases from J, with 14 bases in between. The CDR3 DNA is TGTGCCAGCAGCAAACCCGGGAGGGGTAATTCACCCCTCCACTTT. It yields the protein CASSKPGRGNSPLHF.